The following is a T cell receptor beta chain sequence with its context. The antigen is not known. The data stem from a study of cytomegalovirus exposure and HLA in healthy donors. In the study overall: Earlier, 150 million to 200 million T cells were analyzed, and more than 100 million unique TCR beta sequences were found among them. General study results and limits: Analyses of presence and absence presupposed an approximately uniform sequencing depth across donors. The study had only CMV serostatus as immune exposure information.

From germline, CDR1 is MNHNS and CDR2 SASEGT. The CDR3 runs 13 residues. V lost 9 bases to trimming and J lost 7 bases; unmatched junction nucleotides: 9. The primer mix had 60 Vbeta and 13 Jbeta primers. Measured with immunoSEQ multiplex PCR; TCRdb has only the in-frame clones, and not every one. Of roughly 97,000 clones detected, around three quarters appear once; the ten largest clones hold about 5.7%. J is TRBJ1-5 and V is TRBV6-1, with 7 positions matching TRBD1. The TCR was taken from a woman under 30 in good health and CMV-seropositive. Source material: PBMCs. The CDR3 coding sequence is TGTGCCAGTGGGACAGAGATAAGGCAGCCCCAGCATTTT. Amino acid sequence: CASGTEIRQPQHF.